The clone carrying this T cell receptor (beta chain) was counted a few times. What it binds is unknown. Germline values: CDR1 ENHRY, CDR2 SYGVKD. V was clipped by 6 bases and J by 1 base; unmatched bases: 2. There are 14 residues in the CDR3. This sample was included in a study of T cell responses to AZD1222 COVID-19 vaccine. Study overall: It was second doses at about 4 or about 12 weeks that were pooled. General study findings and limits: Donors were chiefly white British, with a greater number of females, and clonal diversity was perhaps underestimated. Increases in Spike-specific TCR breadth and depth were seen after two AZD1222 doses. Scientists sampled the repertoires only once the peak T cell response had passed.

TCRdb keeps only in-frame clones here, not all; method: immunoSEQ multiplex PCR. The data hold 100,000 or so clones, with under 95% observed a single time. Sequencing was performed on peripheral blood, taken on day 0 of AZD1222 vaccination. The V call is TRBV10-3, the J call TRBJ1-1, with TRBD1 matching over 10 bases. The TCR was taken from an adult in good health. In DNA form, the CDR3 reads TGTGCCATCAGGACAGGGGGCGGGAACACTGAAGCTTTCTTT. Its translation is CAIRTGGGNTEAFF.